This T cell receptor (beta chain) is from a study of beta chain features in type 1 diabetes. The isolated RNA, all of it, was reverse transcribed, so expressed TCRB transcripts were what got sequenced. Only in-frame clones appear in the TCRdb table, and some are missing; sequencing was by immunoSEQ multiplex PCR. The sample consists of roughly 230,000 clones, 9.6% of them appearing once. About this clone: Other DNA sequences from this sample encode an identical CDR3 as well.

The germline V and J ends were trimmed by 4 bases and 1 base, with 8 bases remaining between them. Germline V gene data show CDR1 as SGHRS and CDR2 as YFSETQ. The length of the CDR3 is 13 residues. The sequenced sample consisted of naive CD4+ T cells from blood. The sequence was collected from a woman under 30 in good health. The chain couples TRBV5-1 to TRBJ1-1; D is perhaps TRBD1 (5 bases). The CDR3 loop is CASSRGQNTEAFF. The CDR3 nucleotides read TGCGCCAGCAGCAGGGGCCAGAACACTGAAGCTTTCTTT.